A selection of T cell receptor beta chains follows, all from one sample in a study of post-analysis software for immune sequencing data. Using its own MiXCR run on the PCR reads, TCRdb lists one record per CDR3 protein. The sample consists of around 440,000 distinct CDR3 sequences, over 35% of them appearing once. The specimen sequenced was blood. These receptors came from a girl aged 10 to 17 with multiple sclerosis. Both conserved end residues are part of each CDR3. The order of the fields is clone size, V gene, CDR3 protein. Size tells how often a clone was seen (once, few, many) or the class of an expanded clone, and some rows leave it out.

.	TRBV10-3	CAISRRDSPDTQYF
few	TRBV7-9	CASSPGTGWETQYF
few	TRBV20-1	CSAREGLVVYEQYF
.	TRBV3-1	CASSQFDGNEQFF
.	TRBV12-3/TRBV12-4	CASSLITGTSNQPQHF
.	TRBV20-1	CSARDPSGNPPYNEQFF
.	TRBV3-1	CASSPHGYRSSTTGANVLTF
.	TRBV6-2/TRBV6-3	CASSSVIQTDTQYF
few	TRBV20-1	CSARGGSNQPQHF
.	TRBV20-1	CSAEPGSGTQYF
once	TRBV4-1	CASSQVVTSGAYGQYF
few	TRBV7-2	CASSLVRDIEQYF
.	TRBV6-5	CASRIQGVYEQYF
.	TRBV7-9	CASTERQGLTYNEQFF
.	TRBV29-1	CSAQEDLIYEQYF
.	TRBV6-2/TRBV6-3	CASSLQGDRPQHF
.	TRBV20-1	CSALGLAGLTDTQYF
.	TRBV2	CASSGVRGYYEQYF
many	TRBV7-2	CASSRGETYNEQFF
few	TRBV7-9	CASSLKVSYEQYF
.	TRBV29-1	CSVNTGPEAFF
few	TRBV29-1	CSVEDRTSRPSYEQYF
.	TRBV14	CASSKNLGDEQFF
few	TRBV10-3	CAISEGGFYGYTF